These T cell receptor beta chains were read from a single sample in a study of T cell changes during pregnancy in multiple sclerosis. Sequencing used immunoSEQ multiplex PCR; TCRdb keeps in-frame clones, though not all of them. The table lists roughly 70,000 clones, 85% to 95% of them singletons. The starting material was peripheral blood, obtained before pregnancy. These receptors all stem from a female donor with multiple sclerosis, enrolled in a pregnancy study. CDR3s leave out the opening cysteine and the closing phenylalanine or tryptophan. D genes are given only for firm matches. The size field is filled for only some rows; it gives once, few, many or a size class.

V | size | D | CDR3
TRBV5-6 | NA | TRBD1 | ASSLAGTGGHEQF
TRBV7-6 | once | NA | ASSVFGEAF
TRBV28 | NA | TRBD1 | ASSWDRGDEQY
TRBV5-1 | once | NA | ASSSGSSYEQY
TRBV27 | once | NA | ASSPPTGVNTEAF
TRBV5-4 | NA | NA | ASSDGRTLYGYT
TRBV18 | NA | TRBD1 | ASSSSGQGARGYT
TRBV6-6 | NA | TRBD1 | ASRGTGLGGELF
TRBV5-4 | NA | TRBD2 | ASSLGIAGSSYEQY
TRBV29-1 | NA | TRBD2 | SVEHRGGRNEQF
TRBV7-3 | NA | TRBD2 | ASSLTSGPSYEQY
TRBV5-4 | NA | TRBD1 | ASTNLGQDVSYEQY
TRBV27 | once | TRBD2 | ASRGGREYNEQF
TRBV18 | NA | TRBD2 | ASSPPGSSGSYEQF
TRBV5-6 | NA | TRBD2 | ASSLSPGLNDEQY
TRBV7-2 | once | NA | ASSSTGTGNTIY
TRBV28 | NA | TRBD1 | ASQRGTGNNQPQH
TRBV27 | NA | NA | ASSLFSRANQPQH
TRBV29-1 | NA | NA | SVVDSLLHT
TRBV28 | NA | TRBD1 | ASSFSPGQGNQPQH
TRBV15 | NA | NA | ATSRDQRIREGYT
TRBV5-4 | NA | TRBD1 | ASSTGQGAITYNEQF
TRBV6-5 | NA | NA | ASSYSGNLGRKLF
TRBV5-1 | once | TRBD2 | ASSPPGSGNSDTQY
TRBV18 | NA | NA | ASSPQATRNTQY
TRBV7-9 | few | TRBD1 | ASSLTGGAGEQY
TRBV28 | NA | NA | ASSPSDTYGYT
TRBV4-2 | once | TRBD1 | ASSQVNRGPQPQH
TRBV4-3 | NA | NA | ASSQKQGPGQPQH
TRBV10-3 | NA | TRBD2 | AISESGRGRGGYEQY
TRBV6-5 | NA | NA | ASSYSRGSDEQY
TRBV7-9 | NA | NA | ASSRPGALEQY
TRBV7-6 | NA | NA | ASSLGRSDYNEKLF
TRBV7-9 | NA | TRBD1 | ASSLVGQGAPSTEAF
TRBV19 | NA | TRBD1 | ASRTGGNQPQH
TRBV4-2 | NA | TRBD1 | ASSPTGESYEQY
TRBV6-1 | NA | NA | ASSDLGGFGDEQY
TRBV4-3 | NA | NA | ASSQDYFSYEQY
TRBV7-3 | NA | NA | ASSLRPGMEETQY
TRBV6-1 | NA | TRBD1 | ASSRQGDTGELF
TRBV19 | NA | NA | ASSISSNQPQH
TRBV28 | NA | TRBD1 | ASRYGTVYGYT
TRBV28 | NA | NA | ASSLRGKERNEQF
TRBV19 | NA | NA | ASSTRTVYQETQY
TRBV29-1 | NA | NA | SADGGFGTDTQY
TRBV7-2 | NA | NA | ASSLVFGSYEQY
TRBV4-3 | NA | NA | ASSQLQGPGGELF
TRBV7-2 | once | NA | ASSLFGNSYANTGELF
TRBV27 | NA | NA | ASSLSGGRAEGEQY
TRBV7-2 | NA | TRBD1 | ASSLGTGQFNQPQH
TRBV28 | NA | TRBD1 | ASSSGTGVINYGYT
TRBV9 | NA | NA | ASSDGAVWGSYNEQF
TRBV29-1 | NA | NA | SVGTSTDTQY
TRBV29-1 | NA | TRBD1 | SVEGTGGLNEQF
TRBV27 | NA | TRBD2 | ASSLLAGADTQY
TRBV5-1 | NA | NA | ASSLFAGMNTEAF
TRBV13 | NA | NA | ASSSFREGTDTQY
TRBV11-3 | NA | NA | ASSWQAYNEQF
TRBV7-2 | NA | NA | ASSPRQGLGYT
TRBV6-5 | NA | NA | ASSYSTNTEAF